The 18 T cell receptor beta chains reported below all come from one sample, sequenced in a study of T cell changes during pregnancy in multiple sclerosis. Libraries were prepared by immunoSEQ multiplex PCR; TCRdb keeps only in-frame clonotypes and omits some of them. The sample has 70,000 to 85,000 clones; roughly 94% are singletons. The material was peripheral blood, obtained before pregnancy. The receptors here all came from a female donor with multiple sclerosis, enrolled in a pregnancy study.

This clone occurred once. V is TRBV7-2 and J is TRBJ2-5; tentatively, D is TRBD2 (5 bases). The V gene's germline CDR1 is SGHTA and CDR2 FQGNSA. Trimming removed 5 bases at V and 5 bases at J, with 15 bases between. The CDR3 runs to 14 residues. CDR3 sequence (DNA): TGTGCCAGCAGCCCAAGGGCTAGCTGGGAGACCCAGTACTTC. Protein: CASSPRASWETQYF.

This clone was picked up one time. The chain is built from TRBV6-5 and TRBJ2-3; no definite D call. CDR1 is MNHEY and CDR2 is SVGAGI in the germline V gene. CDR3 length: 15 residues. V gave up 2 bases and J gave up 1 base, with 10 bases separating them. In DNA, the CDR3 is TGTGCCAGCAGTTACCCTTCCGGAGGCACAGATACGCAGTATTTT. It yields the protein CASSYPSGGTDTQYF.

The V and J genes are TRBV6-1 and TRBJ1-2, with D perhaps matching TRBD1 (6 bases). The ends were cut back, 6 bases at V and 4 bases at J, with 12 bases in the middle. Germline CDR1 MNHNS, CDR2 SASEGT. This CDR3 is built from 13 residues. CDR3: CASRGAPTYGYTF. The CDR3 DNA reads as TGTGCCAGCAGGGGGGCGCCCACCTATGGCTACACCTTC.

This chain connects TRBV19 to TRBJ2-3; 11 nucleotides line up with TRBD2. The germline V gene has CDR1 LNHDA and CDR2 SQIVND (reference sequence). The V segment lost 6 bases and the J segment 2 bases; nucleotides outside the gene matches: 7. The CDR3 covers 16 residues. CDR3 sequence: CASRVGTSGYTDTQYF. The CDR3 DNA sequence: TGTGCCAGTAGGGTCGGGACTAGCGGCTACACAGATACGCAGTATTTT.

V is TRBV9 and J is TRBJ1-2, with a tentative D call TRBD1 (5 bases). The CDR3 runs 17 residues. Germline V gene sequence: CDR1 SGDLS, CDR2 YYNGEE. The ends were cut back, 0 bases at V and 1 base at J, with 16 bases in the middle. This CDR3 is CASSVGKPPTVNYGYTF. CDR3 DNA: TGTGCCAGCAGCGTAGGTAAACCCCCGACAGTTAACTATGGCTACACCTTC.

CDR3 region: CASSVPTGDDEAFF. The CDR3 DNA follows: TGCGCCAGCAGCGTGCCTACAGGGGACGATGAAGCTTTCTTT. The J gene is TRBJ1-1, the V gene TRBV5-1; TRBD1 agrees at 7 bases. This CDR3 has 14 residues. The J segment lost 7 bases and the V segment lost 4 bases, leaving 10 bases of the junction unmatched. The germline V gene has CDR1 SGHRS and CDR2 YFSETQ. The complete variable domain, with remaining parts taken from reference TRBV5-1 and TRBJ1-1, reads KAGVTQTPRYLIKTRGQQVTLSCSPISGHRSVSWYQQTPGQGLQFLFEYFSETQRNKGNFPGRFSGRQFSNSRSEMNVSTLELGDSALYLCASSVPTGDDEAFFGQGTRLTVV.

This sequence joins TRBV11-3 and TRBJ2-1, with 7 nucleotides matching TRBD2. The CDR3 runs to 15 residues. Germline values: CDR1 SGHNT, CDR2 YENEEA. The V gene end was trimmed by 0 bases and the J gene end by 2 bases; junction bases not matched to a gene: 1. The CDR3 sequence: CASSLEGTTYNEQFF. In nucleotides, the CDR3 is TGTGCCAGCAGCTTAGAGGGGACTACCTACAATGAGCAGTTCTTC.

The rearrangement links TRBV23-1 to TRBJ1-3; 11 bases align to TRBD1. TRBV23-1 is an ORF, with its function uncertain. The J segment lost 2 bases and the V segment lost 0 bases, leaving 3 bases of the junction unmatched. This CDR3 has 17 residues. The chain's CDR3 is CASSQSKDRGPGNTIYF. The CDR3 region has the DNA TGCGCCAGCAGTCAATCAAAGGACAGGGGGCCTGGAAACACCATATATTTT.

This clone appeared once. The J gene is TRBJ2-1, the V gene TRBV7-9; D is possibly TRBD1 (8 bases). Germline CDR1 is SEHNR and CDR2 is FQNEAQ (reference sequence). V lost 5 bases, J lost 9 bases, and 17 bases lay in between. The CDR3 extends over 14 amino acids. The CDR3 DNA sequence: TGTGCCAGCAGCCCTATACAGGGGGGGGGTGAGCAGTTCTTC. Its translation is CASSPIQGGGEQFF.

This clone was seen a handful of times. The J gene is TRBJ1-5, the V gene TRBV4-2; D remains ambiguous. Trimming took off 1 base at V and 2 bases at J, with 9 bases between the two ends. CDR1 and CDR2 from the germline V gene are LGHNA and YNFKEQ. CDR3 length equals 15 residues. CDR3 bases: TGTGCCAGCAGCCAAGTTGCCGGGGGCAATCAGCCCCAGCATTTT. Residues: CASSQVAGGNQPQHF.

This chain joins TRBV7-9 and TRBJ2-6; TRBD2 matches 7 bases. This CDR3 contains 13 residues. V was pared by 11 bases and J by 2 bases, with 3 bases of the junction left unmatched. CDR1 SEHNR and CDR2 FQNEAQ come from the germline V gene (reference sequence). The CDR3 region is CAARGAGANVLTF. CDR3 nucleotide sequence: TGTGCCGCTCGGGGGGCTGGGGCCAACGTCCTGACTTTC. Combining the CDR3 with reference TRBV7-9 and TRBJ2-6 gives the whole variable domain DTGVSQNPRHKITKRGQNVTFRCDPISEHNRLYWYRQTLGQGPEFLTYFQNEAQLEKSRLLSDRFSAERPKGSFSTLEIQRTEQGDSAMYLCAARGAGANVLTFGAGSRLTVL.

The chain recombines TRBV19 with TRBJ2-1; 9 nucleotides agree with TRBD2. This CDR3 is 15 amino acids long. Germline V gene data show CDR1 as LNHDA and CDR2 as SQIVND (reference sequence). V was clipped by 6 bases and J by 6 bases; unmatched bases: 9. The CDR3 nucleotides are TGTGCCAGTAGACTCTCCGGGACTAGCTTCAATGAGCAGTTCTTC. It translates to CASRLSGTSFNEQFF.

The sample holds one count of this clone. The chain carries TRBV10-2 and TRBJ1-1, with D perhaps matching TRBD1 (6 bases). The CDR3 length is 14 residues. Germline CDR1 is WSHSY and CDR2 is SAAADI. The ends were cut back, 5 bases at V and 2 bases at J, with 12 bases in the middle. The CDR3 bases are TGCGCCAGCAGTTACCCAGGGGTTAACACTGAAGCTTTCTTT. Encoded protein: CASSYPGVNTEAFF.

This chain joins TRBV19 and TRBJ1-6; D possibly corresponds to TRBD1 (5 bases). This CDR3 contains 15 residues. Germline V CDR1 and CDR2: LNHDA, SQIVND (reference sequence). V gave up 7 bases and J gave up 7 bases, with 17 bases separating them. This CDR3 reads CASMEGARWNSPLHF. CDR3 nucleotide sequence: TGTGCCAGTATGGAAGGGGCACGATGGAATTCACCCCTCCACTTT.

This CDR3 reads CASSLGRGRNYEQYF. The CDR3 bases are TGTGCCAGCAGTTTAGGGCGGGGTCGAAACTACGAGCAGTACTTC. The rearrangement links TRBV27 to TRBJ2-7; D is perhaps TRBD2 (6 bases). The germline CDR1 and CDR2 sequences are MNHEY and SMNVEV (reference sequence). The CDR3 covers 15 residues. V lost 2 bases and J 3 bases, leaving 14 bases between the germline ends.

The chain employs TRBV5-4 and TRBJ1-5; D not certain. V was clipped by 4 bases and J by 3 bases, with 11 bases between them. Germline V gene sequence: CDR1 SGHNT, CDR2 YYREEE (reference sequence). The CDR3 totals 14 residues. CDR3 sequence: CASSLAGDNQPQHF. The CDR3 DNA reads as TGTGCCAGCAGCCTAGCCGGGGACAATCAGCCCCAGCATTTT.

The chain uses TRBV6-1 and TRBJ2-6; tentatively, D is TRBD1 (6 bases). The germline gives CDR1 MNHNS, CDR2 SASEGT. The germline V and J ends were trimmed by 7 bases and 0 bases, with 10 bases remaining between them. This CDR3 has 15 amino acids. The CDR3, as DNA: TGTGCCAGCAAACACAGGGACTCTGGGGCCAACGTCCTGACTTTC. Translating gives CASKHRDSGANVLTF.

The chain uses TRBV2 and TRBJ1-1; D gene unclear. This CDR3 is built from 15 residues. V was cut by 7 bases and J by 1 base, with 16 bases left in between. Looked up from germline, CDR1 is SNHLY and CDR2 is FYNNEI. The CDR3 region is CASTRARAENTEAFF. The DNA for the CDR3 is TGTGCCAGCACGAGGGCGCGGGCCGAGAACACTGAAGCTTTCTTT.